This is a list of T cell receptor beta chains from one sample in a study of blood T cell repertoires in COVID-19. Only in-frame clones appear in the TCRdb table, and some are missing; sequencing was by immunoSEQ multiplex PCR. This table holds about 100,000 clones, 80% found once. The sequenced material came from peripheral blood. The receptors were gathered from a man aged 70-80 years with active or convalescent COVID-19. CDR3s include the opening cysteine and the closing phenylalanine or tryptophan. The order of the fields is J gene, V gene, CDR3 protein.

>TRBJ2-1|TRBV4-2
CASSHAPGTSGSYNEQFF
>TRBJ2-1|TRBV5-1
CASSLMSGTSGSAEQFF
>TRBJ1-1|TRBV30
CAWSKMRNTEAFF
>TRBJ2-7|TRBV28
CASSGGQKGSYEQYF
>TRBJ2-7|TRBV28
CASGLRGAYEQYF
>TRBJ1-1|TRBV5-5
CASRDSPTEAFF
>TRBJ2-3|TRBV7-2
CASSLPAGITDTQYF
>TRBJ2-5|TRBV11-2
CASSSGLKETQYF
>TRBJ1-2|TRBV19
CASSPPVANYGYTF
>TRBJ1-2|TRBV27
CASSDSGTGDYGYTF
>TRBJ2-3|TRBV7-9
CASSFNNRGMRPDTQYF
>TRBJ1-6|TRBV28
CASSLRDRGYSPLHF
>TRBJ2-5|TRBV30
CAWSRQAKETQYF
>TRBJ2-1|TRBV9
CASSVSPARAGGLEDNTIEQFF
>TRBJ1-2|TRBV19
CASTPRRQGGVSSGYTF
>TRBJ2-1|TRBV7-3
CASSPSTLSSSYNEQFF